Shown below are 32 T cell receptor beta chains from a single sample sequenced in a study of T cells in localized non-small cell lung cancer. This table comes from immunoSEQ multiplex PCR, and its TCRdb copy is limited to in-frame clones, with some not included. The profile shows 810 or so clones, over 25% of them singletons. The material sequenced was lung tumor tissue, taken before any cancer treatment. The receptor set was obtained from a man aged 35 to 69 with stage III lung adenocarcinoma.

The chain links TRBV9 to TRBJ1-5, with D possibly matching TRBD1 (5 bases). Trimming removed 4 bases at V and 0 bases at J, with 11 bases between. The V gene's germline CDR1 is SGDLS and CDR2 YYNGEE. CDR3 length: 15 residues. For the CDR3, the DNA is TGTGCCAGCAGCTCGCAGGGAGGTAGCAATCAGCCCCAGCATTTT. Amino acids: CASSSQGGSNQPQHF. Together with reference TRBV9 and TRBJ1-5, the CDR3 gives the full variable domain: DSGVTQTPKHLITATGQRVTLRCSPRSGDLSVYWYQQSLDQGLQFLIQYYNGEERAKGNILERFSAQQFPDLHSELNLSSLELGDSALYFCASSSQGGSNQPQHFGDGTRLSIL.

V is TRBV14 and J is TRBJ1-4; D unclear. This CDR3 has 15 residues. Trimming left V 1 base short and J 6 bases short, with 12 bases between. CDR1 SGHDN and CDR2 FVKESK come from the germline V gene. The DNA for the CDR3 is TGTGCCAGCAGCCAAGTGACCGAAAGATATGAAAAACTGTTTTTT. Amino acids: CASSQVTERYEKLFF.

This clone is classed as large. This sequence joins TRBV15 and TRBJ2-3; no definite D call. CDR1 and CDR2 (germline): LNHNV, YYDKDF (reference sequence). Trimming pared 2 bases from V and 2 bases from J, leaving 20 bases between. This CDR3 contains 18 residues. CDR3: CATSRFGPGSTLTDTQYF. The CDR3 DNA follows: TGTGCCACCAGCAGATTCGGACCAGGTTCCACGCTCACAGATACGCAGTATTTT.

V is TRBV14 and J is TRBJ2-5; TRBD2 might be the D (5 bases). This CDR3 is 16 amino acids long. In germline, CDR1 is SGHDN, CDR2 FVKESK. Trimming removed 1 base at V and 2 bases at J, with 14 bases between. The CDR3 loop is CASSQAGSLAQETQYF. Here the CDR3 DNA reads TGTGCCAGCAGCCAAGCAGGAAGCCTAGCTCAAGAGACCCAGTACTTC.

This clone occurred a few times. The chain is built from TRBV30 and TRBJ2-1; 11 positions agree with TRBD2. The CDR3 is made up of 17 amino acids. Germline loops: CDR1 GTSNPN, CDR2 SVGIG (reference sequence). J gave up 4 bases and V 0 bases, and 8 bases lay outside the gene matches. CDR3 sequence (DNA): TGTGCCTGGAGTGTACTAGCGGGGGCCGACGCATACAATGAGCAGTTCTTC. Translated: CAWSVLAGADAYNEQFF.

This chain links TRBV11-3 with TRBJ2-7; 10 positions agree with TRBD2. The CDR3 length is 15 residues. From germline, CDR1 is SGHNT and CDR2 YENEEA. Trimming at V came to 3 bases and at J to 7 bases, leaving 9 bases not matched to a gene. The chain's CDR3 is CASSLASGGAEEQYF. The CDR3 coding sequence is TGTGCCAGCAGCTTGGCCAGCGGGGGGGCCGAGGAGCAGTACTTC.

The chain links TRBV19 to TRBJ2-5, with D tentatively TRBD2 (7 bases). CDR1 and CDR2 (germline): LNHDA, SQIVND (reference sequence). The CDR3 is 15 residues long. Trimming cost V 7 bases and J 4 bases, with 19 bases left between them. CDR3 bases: TGTGCCAGTACCGCCCCCGGGGGCGGGGGAGAGACCCAGTACTTC. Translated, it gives CASTAPGGGGETQYF. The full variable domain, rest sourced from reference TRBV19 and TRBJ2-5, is DGGITQSPKYLFRKEGQNVTLSCEQNLNHDAMYWYRQDPGQGLRLIYYSQIVNDFQKGDIAEGYSVSREKKESFPLTVTSAQKNPTAFYLCASTAPGGGGETQYFGPGTRLLVL.

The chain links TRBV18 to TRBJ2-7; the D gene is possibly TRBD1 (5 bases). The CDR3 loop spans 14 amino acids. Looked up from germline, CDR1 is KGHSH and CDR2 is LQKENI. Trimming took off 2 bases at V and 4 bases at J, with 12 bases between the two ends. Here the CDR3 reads CASSPTGPSYEQYF. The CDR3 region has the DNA TGTGCCAGCTCACCAACAGGTCCGAGTTACGAGCAGTACTTC.

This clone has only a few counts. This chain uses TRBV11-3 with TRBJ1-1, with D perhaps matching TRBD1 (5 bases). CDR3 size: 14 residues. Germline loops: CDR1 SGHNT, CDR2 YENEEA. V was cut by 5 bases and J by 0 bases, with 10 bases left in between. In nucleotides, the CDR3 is TGTGCCAGCAGCCCCGGGACGGTGAACACTGAAGCTTTCTTT. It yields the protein CASSPGTVNTEAFF.

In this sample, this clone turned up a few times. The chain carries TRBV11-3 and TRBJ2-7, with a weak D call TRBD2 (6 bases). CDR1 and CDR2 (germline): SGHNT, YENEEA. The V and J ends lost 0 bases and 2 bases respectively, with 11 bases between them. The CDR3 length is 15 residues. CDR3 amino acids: CASSLDLAAPYEQYF. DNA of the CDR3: TGTGCCAGCAGCTTAGATTTAGCGGCCCCCTACGAGCAGTACTTC.

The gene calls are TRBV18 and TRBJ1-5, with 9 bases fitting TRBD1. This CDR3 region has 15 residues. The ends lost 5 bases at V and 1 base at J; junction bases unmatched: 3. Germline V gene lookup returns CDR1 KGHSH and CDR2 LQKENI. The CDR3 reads CASSAQGASNQPQHF. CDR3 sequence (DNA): TGTGCCAGCTCAGCACAGGGGGCAAGCAATCAGCCCCAGCATTTT.

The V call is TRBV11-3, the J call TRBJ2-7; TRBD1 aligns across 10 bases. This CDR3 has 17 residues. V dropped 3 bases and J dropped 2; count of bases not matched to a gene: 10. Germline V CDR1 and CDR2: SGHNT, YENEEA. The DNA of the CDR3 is TGTGCCAGCAGCTTCGACTCCGGGACAGGGGACCCCTACGAGCAGTACTTC. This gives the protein CASSFDSGTGDPYEQYF.

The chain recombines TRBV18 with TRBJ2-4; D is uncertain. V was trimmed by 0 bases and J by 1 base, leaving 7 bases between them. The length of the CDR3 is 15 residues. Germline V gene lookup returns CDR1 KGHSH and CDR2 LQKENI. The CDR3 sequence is CASSPPGRAKNIQYF. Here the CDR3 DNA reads TGTGCCAGCTCACCACCCGGGCGGGCCAAAAACATTCAGTACTTC.

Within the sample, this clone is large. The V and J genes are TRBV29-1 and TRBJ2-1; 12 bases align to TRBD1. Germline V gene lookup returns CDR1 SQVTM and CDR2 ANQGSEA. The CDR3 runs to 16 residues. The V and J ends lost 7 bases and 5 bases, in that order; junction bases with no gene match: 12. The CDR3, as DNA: TGCAGCGCCTACACCGGGACAGGGGGCTCTAACAATGAGCAGTTCTTC. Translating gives CSAYTGTGGSNNEQFF.

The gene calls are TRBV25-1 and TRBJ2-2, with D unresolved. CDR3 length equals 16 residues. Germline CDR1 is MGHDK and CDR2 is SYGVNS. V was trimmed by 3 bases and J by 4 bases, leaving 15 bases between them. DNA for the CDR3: TGTGCCAGCAGTGACTGGCAGGCCTCGCGCACCGGGGAGCTGTTTTTT. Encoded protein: CASSDWQASRTGELFF. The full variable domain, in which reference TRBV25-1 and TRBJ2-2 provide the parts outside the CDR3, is EADIYQTPRYLVIGTGKKITLECSQTMGHDKMYWYQQDPGMELHLIHYSYGVNSTEKGDLSSESTVSRIRTEHFPLTLESARPSHTSQYLCASSDWQASRTGELFFGEGSRLTVL.

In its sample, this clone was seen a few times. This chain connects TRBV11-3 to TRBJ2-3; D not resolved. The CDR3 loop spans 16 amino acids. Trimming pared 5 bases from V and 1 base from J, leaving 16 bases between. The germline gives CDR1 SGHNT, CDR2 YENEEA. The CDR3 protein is CASSLTPRVGTDTQYF. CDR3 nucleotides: TGTGCCAGCAGCCTTACGCCCCGGGTGGGCACAGATACGCAGTATTTT.

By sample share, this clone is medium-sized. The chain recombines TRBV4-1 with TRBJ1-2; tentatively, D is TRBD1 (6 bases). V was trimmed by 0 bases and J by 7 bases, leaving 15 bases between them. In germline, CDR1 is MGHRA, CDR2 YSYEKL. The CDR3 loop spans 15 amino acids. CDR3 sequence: CASSQEEGGARGYTF. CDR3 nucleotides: TGCGCCAGCAGCCAAGAAGAGGGGGGGGCGCGTGGCTACACCTTC.

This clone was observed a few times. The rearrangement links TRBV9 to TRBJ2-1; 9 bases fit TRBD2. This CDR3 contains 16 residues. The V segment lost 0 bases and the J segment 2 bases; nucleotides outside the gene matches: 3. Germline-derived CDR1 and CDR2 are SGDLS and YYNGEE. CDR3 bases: TGTGCCAGCAGCGTAGGAATAGCGGGGGCCTACAATGAGCAGTTCTTC. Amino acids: CASSVGIAGAYNEQFF.

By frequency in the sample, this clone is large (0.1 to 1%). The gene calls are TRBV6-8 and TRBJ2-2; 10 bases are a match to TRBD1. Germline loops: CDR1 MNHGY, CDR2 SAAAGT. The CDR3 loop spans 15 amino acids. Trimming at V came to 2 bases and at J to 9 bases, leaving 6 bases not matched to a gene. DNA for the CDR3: TGTGCCAGCAGTTACGCGACAGGGGGCGGCCGGGAGCTGTTTTTT. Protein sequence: CASSYATGGGRELFF.

Here the CDR3 reads CASSEKYQETQYF. Written as DNA, the CDR3 is TGTGCCAGCAGTGAAAAGTACCAAGAGACCCAGTACTTC. The chain employs TRBV9 and TRBJ2-5, with no clear D. Looked up from germline, CDR1 is SGDLS and CDR2 is YYNGEE. This CDR3 comprises 13 residues. V dropped 5 bases and J dropped 0 bases, with 8 bases sitting between them.

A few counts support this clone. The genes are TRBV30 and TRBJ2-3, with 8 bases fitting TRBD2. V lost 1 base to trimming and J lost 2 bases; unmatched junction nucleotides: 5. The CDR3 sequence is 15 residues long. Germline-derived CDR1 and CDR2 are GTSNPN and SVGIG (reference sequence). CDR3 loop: CAWSARGGLTDTQYF. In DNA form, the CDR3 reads TGTGCCTGGAGTGCCCGGGGGGGACTCACAGATACGCAGTATTTT.

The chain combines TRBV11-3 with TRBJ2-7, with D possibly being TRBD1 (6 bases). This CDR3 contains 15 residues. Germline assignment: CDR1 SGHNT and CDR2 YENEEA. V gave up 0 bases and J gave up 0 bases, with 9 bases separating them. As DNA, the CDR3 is TGTGCCAGCAGCTTAGACGACAGGAGCTCCTACGAGCAGTACTTC. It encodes CASSLDDRSSYEQYF.

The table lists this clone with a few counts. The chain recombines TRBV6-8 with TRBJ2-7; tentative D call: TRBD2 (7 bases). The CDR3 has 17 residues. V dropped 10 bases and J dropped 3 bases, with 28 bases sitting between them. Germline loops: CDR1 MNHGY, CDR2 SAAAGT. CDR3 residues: CAINSVEKRGGYYEQYF. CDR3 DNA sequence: TGTGCCATAAATAGCGTTGAGAAGAGGGGGGGTTACTACGAGCAGTACTTC.

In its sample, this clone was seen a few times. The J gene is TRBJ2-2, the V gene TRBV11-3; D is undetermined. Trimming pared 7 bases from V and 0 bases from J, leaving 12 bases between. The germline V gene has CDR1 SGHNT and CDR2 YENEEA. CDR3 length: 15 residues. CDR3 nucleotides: TGTGCCAGCAACCGAGGACGGACGAACACCGGGGAGCTGTTTTTT. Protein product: CASNRGRTNTGELFF.

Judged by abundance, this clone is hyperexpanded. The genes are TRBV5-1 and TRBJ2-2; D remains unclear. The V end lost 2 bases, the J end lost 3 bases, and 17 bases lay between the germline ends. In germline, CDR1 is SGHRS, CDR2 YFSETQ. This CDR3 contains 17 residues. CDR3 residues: CASSLRLDGYDTGELFF. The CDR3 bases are TGCGCCAGCAGCTTAAGGCTAGATGGATACGACACCGGGGAGCTGTTTTTT.

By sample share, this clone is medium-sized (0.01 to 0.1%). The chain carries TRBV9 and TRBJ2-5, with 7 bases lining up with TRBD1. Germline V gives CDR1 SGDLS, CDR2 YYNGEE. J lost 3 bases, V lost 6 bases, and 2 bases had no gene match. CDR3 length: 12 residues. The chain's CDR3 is CASKDREETQYF. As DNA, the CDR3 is TGTGCCAGCAAAGACAGGGAAGAGACCCAGTACTTC.

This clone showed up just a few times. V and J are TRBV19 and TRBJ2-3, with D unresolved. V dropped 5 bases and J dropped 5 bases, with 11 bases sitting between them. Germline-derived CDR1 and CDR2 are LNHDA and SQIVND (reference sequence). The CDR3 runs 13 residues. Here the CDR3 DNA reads TGTGCCAGTAGTCCCACTCTTGAAGATACGCAGTATTTT. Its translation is CASSPTLEDTQYF.

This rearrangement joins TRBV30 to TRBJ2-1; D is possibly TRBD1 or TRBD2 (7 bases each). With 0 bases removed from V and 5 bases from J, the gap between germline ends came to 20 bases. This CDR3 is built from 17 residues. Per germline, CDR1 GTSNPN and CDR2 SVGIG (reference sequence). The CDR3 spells CAWSVRGVRTGDNEQFF. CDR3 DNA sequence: TGTGCCTGGAGTGTACGGGGGGTCCGGACAGGAGACAATGAGCAGTTCTTC. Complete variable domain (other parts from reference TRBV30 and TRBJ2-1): SQTIHQWPATLVQPVGSPLSLECTVEGTSNPNLYWYRQAAGRGLQLLFYSVGIGQISSEVPQNLSASRPQDRQFILSSKKLLLSDSGFYLCAWSVRGVRTGDNEQFFGPGTRLTVL.

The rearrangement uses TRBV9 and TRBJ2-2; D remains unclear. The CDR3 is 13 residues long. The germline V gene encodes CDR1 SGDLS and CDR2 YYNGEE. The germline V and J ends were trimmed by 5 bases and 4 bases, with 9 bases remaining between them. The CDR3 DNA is TGTGCCAGCAGGGCGGACGGCACCGGGGAGCTGTTTTTT. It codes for CASRADGTGELFF. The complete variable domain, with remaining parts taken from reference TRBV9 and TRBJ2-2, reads DSGVTQTPKHLITATGQRVTLRCSPRSGDLSVYWYQQSLDQGLQFLIQYYNGEERAKGNILERFSAQQFPDLHSELNLSSLELGDSALYFCASRADGTGELFFGEGSRLTVL.

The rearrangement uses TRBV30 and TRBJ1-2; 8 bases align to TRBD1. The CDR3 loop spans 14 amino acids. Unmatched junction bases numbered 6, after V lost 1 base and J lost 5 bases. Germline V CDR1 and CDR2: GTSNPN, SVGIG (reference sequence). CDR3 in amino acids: CAWSAGQGIYGYTF. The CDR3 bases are TGTGCCTGGAGTGCCGGACAGGGTATTTATGGCTACACCTTC. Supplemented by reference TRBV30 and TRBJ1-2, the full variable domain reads SQTIHQWPATLVQPVGSPLSLECTVEGTSNPNLYWYRQAAGRGLQLLFYSVGIGQISSEVPQNLSASRPQDRQFILSSKKLLLSDSGFYLCAWSAGQGIYGYTFGSGTRLTVV.

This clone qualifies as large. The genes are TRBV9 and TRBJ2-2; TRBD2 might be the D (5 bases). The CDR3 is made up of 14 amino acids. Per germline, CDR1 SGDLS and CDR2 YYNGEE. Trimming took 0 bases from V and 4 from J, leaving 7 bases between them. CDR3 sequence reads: CASSVVAGTGELFF. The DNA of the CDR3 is TGTGCCAGCAGCGTAGTGGCGGGCACCGGGGAGCTGTTTTTT.

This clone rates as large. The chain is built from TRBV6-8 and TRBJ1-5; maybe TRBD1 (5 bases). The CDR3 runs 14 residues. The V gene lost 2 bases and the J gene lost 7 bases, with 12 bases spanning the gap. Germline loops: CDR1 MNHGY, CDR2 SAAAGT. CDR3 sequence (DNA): TGTGCCAGCAGTTACAGGGGTGGAGTACAGCCCCAGCATTTT. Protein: CASSYRGGVQPQHF.